This section outlines one T cell receptor (beta chain) sequence together with its context. The sample carries other DNA sequences with the same CDR3. The data are from a study of shared clonotypes between healthy human individuals. Some clones are missing from TCRdb's copy, which holds only in-frame ones; the method was immunoSEQ multiplex PCR. The data contain around 2,100,000 clones, around 96% of them singletons. This CDR3 is built from 12 residues. Germline CDR1 is MNHEY and CDR2 is SMNVEV (reference sequence). V lost 3 bases to trimming and J lost 6 bases, with 9 bases between them. The naive CD8 fraction comprised CD45RO-negative cells positively selected for CCR7 and excluded terminally differentiated effector memory CD45RA+ cells.

The chain carries TRBV27 and TRBJ2-7; D is perhaps TRBD1 (6 bases). The sequenced sample consisted of naive CD8+ T cells sorted from blood. This sequence originates from a man aged 18 to 30 in good health. The CDR3 DNA reads TGTGCCAGCAGTTTCCCAGGGGCCGAGCAGTACTTC. This translates into CASSFPGAEQYF.